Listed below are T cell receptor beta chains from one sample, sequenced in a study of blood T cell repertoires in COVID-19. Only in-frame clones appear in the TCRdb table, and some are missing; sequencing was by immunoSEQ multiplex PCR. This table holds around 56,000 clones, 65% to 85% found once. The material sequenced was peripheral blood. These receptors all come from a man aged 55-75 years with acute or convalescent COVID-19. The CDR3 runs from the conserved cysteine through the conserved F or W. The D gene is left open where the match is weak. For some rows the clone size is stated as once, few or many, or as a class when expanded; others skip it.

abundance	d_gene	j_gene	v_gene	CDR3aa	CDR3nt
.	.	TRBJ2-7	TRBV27	CASSFPPFYEQYF	TGTGCCAGCAGTTTCCCCCCGTTCTACGAGCAGTACTTC
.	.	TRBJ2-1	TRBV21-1	CASRLAGLNEQFF	TGTGCCAGCCGACTAGCGGGGTTGAATGAGCAGTTCTTC
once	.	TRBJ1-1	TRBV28	CASSLLDRETEAFF	TGTGCCAGCAGTTTACTAGACCGGGAAACTGAAGCTTTCTTT
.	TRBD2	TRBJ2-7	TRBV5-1	CASSSRSGGQEQYF	TGCGCCAGCAGCTCCAGGAGCGGGGGGCAAGAGCAGTACTTC
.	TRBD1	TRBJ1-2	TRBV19	CASTGEDRGLSGYTF	TGTGCCAGTACAGGGGAAGACAGGGGGCTATCTGGCTACACCTTC
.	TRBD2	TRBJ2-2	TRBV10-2	CATPRRQTSGRNTGELFF	TGCGCCACCCCAAGGCGTCAGACTAGCGGGAGGAACACCGGGGAGCTGTTTTTT
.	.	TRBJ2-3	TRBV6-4	CASSDSPRGSGADTQYF	TGTGCCAGCAGTGACTCCCCTCGGGGGAGTGGGGCAGATACGCAGTATTTT
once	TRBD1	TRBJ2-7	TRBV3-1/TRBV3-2	CASSRDRANYEQYF	TGTGCCAGCAGCCGGGACAGGGCAAACTACGAGCAGTACTTC
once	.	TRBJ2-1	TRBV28	CASMGGQKQFF	TGTGCCAGCATGGGGGGACAGAAGCAGTTCTTC
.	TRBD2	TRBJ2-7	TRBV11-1	CASSFLSGAHYEQYF	TGTGCCAGCAGCTTCCTAAGCGGGGCGCACTACGAGCAGTACTTC
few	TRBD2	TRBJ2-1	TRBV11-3	CASSSPGLASNEQFF	TGTGCCAGCAGCTCCCCGGGACTAGCGAGCAATGAGCAGTTCTTC
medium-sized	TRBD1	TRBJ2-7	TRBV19	CASSAYRGADEQYF	TGTGCCAGTAGTGCGTACAGGGGCGCCGACGAGCAGTACTTC
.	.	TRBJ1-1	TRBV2	CASSRNRPRTEAFF	TGTGCCAGCAGTCGCAACAGGCCCAGGACTGAAGCTTTCTTT
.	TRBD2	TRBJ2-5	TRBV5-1	CASSFAGGIETQYF	TGCGCCAGCAGCTTTGCGGGGGGAATAGAGACCCAGTACTTC
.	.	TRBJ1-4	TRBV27	CASNEGGLNEKLFF	TGTGCCAGCAACGAGGGGGGGCTGAATGAAAAACTGTTTTTT
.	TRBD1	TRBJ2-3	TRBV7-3	CASSFRGQPTDTQYF	TGTGCCAGCAGCTTCCGGGGACAGCCCACAGATACGCAGTATTTT
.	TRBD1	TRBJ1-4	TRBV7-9	CASSPPSRDRGRWDEKLFF	TGTGCCAGCAGCCCCCCCAGTCGGGACAGGGGGCGTTGGGATGAAAAACTGTTTTTT
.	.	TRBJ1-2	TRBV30	CANLGGLGYTF	TGTGCTAACTTGGGGGGACTTGGCTACACCTTC
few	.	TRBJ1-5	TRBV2	CASRPSTGLGVGPQHF	TGTGCCAGCAGGCCTTCGACAGGTTTGGGTGTTGGACCCCAGCATTTT
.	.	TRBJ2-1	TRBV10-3	CAIKALLLEEQFF	TGTGCCATCAAGGCCCTCCTCTTGGAGGAGCAGTTCTTC
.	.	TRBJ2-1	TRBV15	CATSSFSEQFF	TGTGCCACCAGCAGTTTCAGTGAGCAGTTCTTC
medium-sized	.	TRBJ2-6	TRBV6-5	CASSYATGTGANVLTF	TGTGCCAGCAGTTACGCTACAGGGACCGGGGCCAACGTCCTGACTTTC
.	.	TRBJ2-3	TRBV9	CASSLSMGRGSTDTQYF	TGTGCCAGCAGCCTCTCTATGGGGCGGGGAAGCACAGATACGCAGTATTTT
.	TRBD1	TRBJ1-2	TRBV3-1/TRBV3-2	CASSSRTGAGGGYTF	TGTGCCAGCAGCTCGCGGACAGGGGCTGGTGGTGGCTACACCTTC
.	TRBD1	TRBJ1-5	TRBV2	CASSEAYRGEDQPQHF	TGTGCCAGCAGTGAAGCTTACAGGGGTGAGGACCAGCCCCAGCATTTT
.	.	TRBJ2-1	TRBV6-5	CASSPGVLYNEQFF	TGTGCCAGCAGCCCGGGGGTGCTTTACAATGAGCAGTTCTTC
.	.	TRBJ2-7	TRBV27	CASSFQGLGYEQYF	TGTGCCAGCAGTTTCCAGGGGTTGGGCTACGAGCAGTACTTC
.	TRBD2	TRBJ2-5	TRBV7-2	CASSPLVAGGGETQYF	TGTGCCAGCAGCCCCCTCGTAGCGGGGGGCGGGGAGACCCAGTACTTC
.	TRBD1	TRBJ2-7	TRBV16	CASSQYRTGAYEQYF	TGTGCCAGCAGCCAATACCGGACAGGAGCCTACGAGCAGTACTTC
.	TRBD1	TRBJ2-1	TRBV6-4	CASSVEGGSEQFF	TGTGCCAGCAGTGTAGAAGGGGGCAGTGAGCAGTTCTTC
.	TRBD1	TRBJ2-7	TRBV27	CASRGQGRNYEQYF	TGTGCCAGCAGAGGACAGGGGAGGAACTACGAGCAGTACTTC
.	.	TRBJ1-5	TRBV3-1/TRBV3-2	CASSQDRDSNQPQHF	TGTGCCAGCAGCCAAGACAGGGATAGCAATCAGCCCCAGCATTTT
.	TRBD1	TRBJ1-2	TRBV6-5	CASSSPRQGAYGYTF	TGTGCCAGCAGTTCCCCCAGACAGGGCGCCTATGGCTACACCTTC
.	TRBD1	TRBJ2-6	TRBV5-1	CASSLTGGNSGANVLTF	TGCGCCAGCAGCTTGACAGGGGGGAACTCTGGGGCCAACGTCCTGACTTTC
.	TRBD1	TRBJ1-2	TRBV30	CAWSAARTGVKYGYTF	TGTGCCTGGAGTGCTGCCCGGACAGGGGTTAAATATGGCTACACCTTC
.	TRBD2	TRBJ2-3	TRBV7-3	CASSSGLAGSDTQYF	TGTGCCAGCAGCTCCGGACTAGCGGGTTCAGATACGCAGTATTTT